This note documents a single T cell receptor (beta chain) sequence. Original analysis: Reference gene primers were amplified, and this amplification served to estimate nucleated cell counts. Clones were sequenced by immunoSEQ multiplex PCR, and TCRdb holds only the in-frame ones, with some missing. That table is the source of V, J and clone size, and D and trimming were worked out from the DNA. The sample includes roughly 200,000 clones, roughly nine tenths of them seen just once. The data derive from a study of blood T cell repertoires in COVID-19. Study summary: Researchers got acute and convalescent COVID-19 samples from the United States, Italy and Spain. T cells, B-cell-depleted T cells, or PBMCs provided the cDNA or gDNA that served as material.

The CDR3 length is 14 residues. Germline V CDR1 and CDR2: SNHLY, FYNNEI. V was trimmed by 4 bases and J by 1 base, leaving 9 bases between them. The source of this sequence is a woman aged 25 to 45 with active or convalescent COVID-19. Input material: peripheral blood. The genes are TRBV2 and TRBJ2-3; D might be TRBD1 (5 bases). The CDR3 loop is CASSVLGGTDTQYF. The CDR3, as DNA: TGTGCCAGCAGTGTTTTAGGGGGCACAGATACGCAGTATTTT. Full variable domain (remainder filled in from reference TRBV2 and TRBJ2-3): EPEVTQTPSHQVTQMGQEVILRCVPISNHLYFYWYRQILGQKVEFLVSFYNNEISEKSEIFDDQFSVERPDGSNFTLKIRSTKLEDSAMYFCASSVLGGTDTQYFGPGTRLTVL.